This T cell receptor (beta chain) was sequenced during a study of cytomegalovirus exposure and HLA in healthy donors. This clone was detected only once. Amplification used 60 Vbeta primers and 13 Jbeta primers. Assay used: immunoSEQ multiplex PCR; TCRdb lists only in-frame clones, some missing. The sample holds 100,000 to 150,000 clones, about 85% seen once. CDR3 length: 14 amino acids. From germline, CDR1 is SGHTA and CDR2 FQGNSA. V was pared by 5 bases and J by 1 base, with 10 bases between. The V and J genes are TRBV7-2 and TRBJ2-3; no definite D call. The sequence came from a boy younger than 18 in good health and CMV-seronegative. The sample taken for sequencing was PBMCs. This CDR3 is CASSRVAGTDTQYF. The DNA of the CDR3 is TGTGCCAGCAGCCGGGTGGCAGGCACAGATACGCAGTATTTT.